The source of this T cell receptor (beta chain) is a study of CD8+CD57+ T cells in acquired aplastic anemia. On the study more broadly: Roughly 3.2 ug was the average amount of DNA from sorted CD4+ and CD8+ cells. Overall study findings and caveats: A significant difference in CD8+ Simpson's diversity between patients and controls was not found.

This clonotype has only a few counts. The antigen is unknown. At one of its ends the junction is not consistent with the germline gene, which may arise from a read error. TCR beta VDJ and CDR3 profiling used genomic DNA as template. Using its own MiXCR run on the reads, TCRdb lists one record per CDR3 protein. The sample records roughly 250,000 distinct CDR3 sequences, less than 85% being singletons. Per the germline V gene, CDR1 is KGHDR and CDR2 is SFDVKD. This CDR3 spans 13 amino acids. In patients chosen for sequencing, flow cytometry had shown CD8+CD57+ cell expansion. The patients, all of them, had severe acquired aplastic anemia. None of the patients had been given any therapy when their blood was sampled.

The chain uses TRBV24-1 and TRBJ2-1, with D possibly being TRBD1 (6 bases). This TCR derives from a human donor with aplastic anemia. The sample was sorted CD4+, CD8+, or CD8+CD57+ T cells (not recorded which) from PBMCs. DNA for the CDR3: TGTGCCACCTTGGCCGGGGATACCGGTGGACAGTTCTTT. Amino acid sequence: CATLAGDTGGQFF.